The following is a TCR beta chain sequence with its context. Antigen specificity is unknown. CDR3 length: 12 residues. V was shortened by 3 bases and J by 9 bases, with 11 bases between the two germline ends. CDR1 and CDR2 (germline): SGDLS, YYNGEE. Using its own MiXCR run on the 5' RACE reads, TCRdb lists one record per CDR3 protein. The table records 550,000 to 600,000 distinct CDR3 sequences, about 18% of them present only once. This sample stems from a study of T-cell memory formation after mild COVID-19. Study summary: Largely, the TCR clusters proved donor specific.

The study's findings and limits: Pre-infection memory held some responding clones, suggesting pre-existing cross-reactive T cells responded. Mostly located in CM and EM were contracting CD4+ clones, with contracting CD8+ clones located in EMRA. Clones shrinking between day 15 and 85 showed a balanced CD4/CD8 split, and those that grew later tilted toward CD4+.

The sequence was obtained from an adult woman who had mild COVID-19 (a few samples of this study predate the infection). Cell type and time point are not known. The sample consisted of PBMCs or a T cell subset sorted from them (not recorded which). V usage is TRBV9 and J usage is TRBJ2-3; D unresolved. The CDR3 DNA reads TGTGCCAGCAGCGCCCCGGGCCCGACGCAGTATTTT. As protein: CASSAPGPTQYF.